The 9 T cell receptor beta chains given below trace back to one sample, sequenced in a study of T-cell memory formation after mild COVID-19 listed by TCRdb under 2021. Library creation used 5' RACE. The instrument given in TCRdb is Illumina NovaSeq 6000. The public reads were reprocessed in TCRdb via fastp at Q25 and MiXCR, keeping in-frame beta chains. Each entry is one CDR3 protein sequence, shown with its most common DNA and genes. Across this sample there are about 360,000 distinct CDR3 sequences, with 13% seen only once. In total, the top ten clones hold 20% to 25% of the sample. Sequencing was performed on PBMCs or a T cell subset sorted from them (not recorded which). These receptors were collected from a man in his late teens or twenties who had mild COVID-19 (a few samples of this study predate the infection). The sample titles of this study are shuffled in the database, so cell type and time point are left out; the donor was told from shared clones.

This clonotype was recorded at least ten times. This sequence joins TRBV7-3 and TRBJ2-5; D unclear. The V gene lost 3 bases and the J gene lost 1 base, with 12 bases spanning the gap. Germline V gives CDR1 SGHTA, CDR2 FQGTGA. The CDR3 totals 15 residues. CDR3 protein: CASSFGAGPQETQYF. CDR3 coding DNA: TGTGCCAGCAGCTTCGGAGCCGGCCCCCAAGAGACCCAGTACTTC.

The chain has TRBV11-2 and TRBJ2-1; 9 bases agree with TRBD2. Germline V gene sequence: CDR1 SGHAT, CDR2 FQNNGV. This CDR3 is built from 15 residues. Losses at the gene ends were 5 bases for V and 3 bases for J; bases not matched to a gene: 5. CDR3 coding DNA: TGTGCCAGCAGCCGTAGCGGGGGTTACTACAATGAGCAGTTCTTC. Encoded protein: CASSRSGGYYNEQFF.

The chain recombines TRBV29-1 with TRBJ2-4, with 7 bases fitting TRBD2. The germline V gene has CDR1 SQVTM and CDR2 ANQGSEA. After removal of 7 bases from V and 12 bases from J, the junction contained 9 bases not matched to a gene. This CDR3 spans 11 amino acids. CDR3 DNA: TGCAGCGGAGCCTCAGCGGGGTATCAGTACTTC. This translates into CSGASAGYQYF.

The chain is built from TRBV29-1 and TRBJ2-1, with 14 nucleotides matching TRBD2. V shed 2 bases, J shed 7 bases, and the junction held 10 bases outside the gene matches. The CDR3 consists of 17 residues. CDR1 SQVTM and CDR2 ANQGSEA come from the germline V gene. The CDR3 sequence: CSVELSTSGGVFNEQFF. CDR3 DNA sequence: TGCAGCGTTGAATTATCGACTAGCGGGGGGGTATTTAATGAGCAGTTCTTC.

The chain links TRBV3-1 to TRBJ2-7; tentative D call: TRBD1 (6 bases). Germline assignment: CDR1 LGHDT and CDR2 YNNKEL (reference sequence). Trimming left V 0 bases short and J 4 bases short, with 7 bases between. CDR3 size: 13 residues. Here the CDR3 reads CASSQEGQYEQYV. CDR3 nucleotide sequence: TGTGCCAGCAGCCAAGAAGGACAGTACGAGCAGTACGTC.

The sample holds a few counts of this clonotype. The chain uses TRBV5-5 and TRBJ2-3; D is unclear. The CDR3 is made up of 16 amino acids. CDR1 and CDR2 (germline): SGHKS, YYEKEE (reference sequence). V shed 3 bases and J shed 0 bases, with 14 bases lying between them. The DNA of the CDR3 is TGTGCCAGCAGCTCCGCAGGTGGATATAGCACAGATACGCAGTATTTT. It yields the protein CASSSAGGYSTDTQYF.

This chain joins TRBV5-1 and TRBJ2-1, with TRBD1 identical over 9 bases. CDR3 size: 16 residues. Germline values: CDR1 SGHRS, CDR2 YFSETQ. Trimming removed 0 bases from V and 9 bases from J; junction bases left unmatched: 10. CDR3 region: CASSLAGTGNWGEQFF. The CDR3 DNA follows: TGCGCCAGCAGCTTGGCCGGGACAGGGAACTGGGGTGAGCAGTTCTTC.

The chain links TRBV7-2 to TRBJ2-5, with 7 bases aligning to TRBD2. CDR1 and CDR2 from the germline V gene are SGHTA and FQGNSA. V was clipped by 1 base and J by 1 base; unmatched bases: 6. This CDR3 is 16 amino acids long. CDR3 in amino acids: CASSLGLGGGQETQYF. The CDR3 DNA is TGTGCCAGCAGCTTAGGACTCGGCGGGGGCCAAGAGACCCAGTACTTC.

CDR3 nucleotide sequence: TGTGCCAGTACGTACTCTGGGGCCAACGTCCTGACTTTC. This codes for CASTYSGANVLTF. The chain recombines TRBV28 with TRBJ2-6; no reliable D call. The ends were cut back, 9 bases at V and 0 bases at J, with 6 bases in the middle. The germline V gene encodes CDR1 MDHEN and CDR2 SYDVKM. CDR3 length equals 13 residues. Looking up the rest from reference TRBV28 and TRBJ2-6 gives the full variable domain: DVKVTQSSRYLVKRTGEKVFLECVQDMDHENMFWYRQDPGLGLRLIYFSYDVKMKEKGDIPEGYSVSREKKERFSLILESASTNQTSMYLCASTYSGANVLTFGAGSRLTVL.